These T cell receptor beta chains were read from a single sample in a study of response to subunit inactivated influenza vaccine. MiXCR, applied by TCRdb to the RT-PCR reads, yields one record per CDR3 protein. The table has some 200,000 distinct CDR3 sequences, roughly 12% seen once. These data also featured in a second study, about T cells expressing NK-cell markers.

The material sequenced was CD8+ T cells sorted from PBMCs, taken 11 to 12 days after vaccination. The receptors here all came from a man aged 45-65 years who received an inactivated influenza vaccine. CDR3s include the opening cysteine and the closing phenylalanine or tryptophan. Each record gives: J gene, clone size, D gene, V gene, CDR3 protein, CDR3 DNA. The D gene is left open where the match is weak. A clone size is listed for some rows: how often the clone was seen (once, few, many), or a class if it is expanded.

TRBJ2-7,few,-,TRBV27,CASSPTDGLSSYEQYF,TGTGCCAGCAGTCCCACGGACGGGCTGAGCTCCTACGAGCAGTACTTC
TRBJ2-2,few,-,TRBV4-1,CASSQASGQLNTGELFF,TGCGCCAGCAGCCAAGCTTCAGGACAATTGAACACCGGGGAGCTGTTTTTT
TRBJ2-6,few,TRBD2,TRBV19,CASSMRAGVSGANVLTF,TGTGCCAGTAGTATGCGAGCGGGAGTTTCTGGGGCCAACGTCCTGACTTTC
TRBJ2-3,-,TRBD1,TRBV30,CAWSTGGRDTQYF,TGTGCCTGGAGTACAGGGGGCCGGGATACGCAGTATTTT
TRBJ1-6,few,-,TRBV12-3/TRBV12-4,CASSLVGRNSPLHF,TGTGCCAGCAGTTTAGTAGGCAGAAATTCACCCCTCCACTTT
TRBJ2-7,-,-,TRBV7-8,CASSLSDSWEQYF,TGTGCCAGCAGCTTATCGGACAGTTGGGAGCAGTACTTC
TRBJ2-1,few,-,TRBV29-1,CSVEDADGYSYNEQFF,TGCAGCGTTGAAGATGCGGACGGTTACTCCTACAATGAGCAGTTCTTC
TRBJ1-5,-,TRBD1,TRBV2,CASSYRGQHQPQHF,TGTGCCAGCAGTTACAGGGGCCAGCATCAGCCCCAGCATTTT
TRBJ1-1,few,-,TRBV20-1,CSASPMARGTEAFF,TGCAGTGCTAGTCCTATGGCAAGGGGCACTGAAGCTTTCTTT
TRBJ2-7,few,-,TRBV6-2/TRBV6-3,CASSSVAEPTYEQYF,TGTGCCAGCAGTTCGGTAGCGGAGCCTACCTACGAGCAGTACTTC
TRBJ1-2,few,-,TRBV12-3/TRBV12-4,CASSGQIFYGYTF,TGTGCCAGCAGCGGACAGATTTTCTATGGCTACACCTTC
TRBJ2-7,-,TRBD1,TRBV6-2/TRBV6-3,CASTEGQGVYEQYF,TGTGCCAGCACCGAAGGACAGGGTGTGTACGAGCAGTACTTC
TRBJ1-6,-,-,TRBV28,CASSPPWANNSPLHF,TGTGCCAGCAGCCCCCCCTGGGCTAATAATTCACCCCTCCACTTT
TRBJ1-5,-,-,TRBV7-9,CASSRNGNQPQHF,TGTGCCAGCAGCCGAAATGGCAATCAGCCCCAGCATTTT
TRBJ2-3,few,TRBD1,TRBV12-3/TRBV12-4,CASSPGQGFTDTQYF,TGTGCCAGCAGCCCGGGACAGGGATTCACAGATACGCAGTATTTT
TRBJ1-1,-,-,TRBV7-9,CASSLAPEAFF,TGTGCCAGCAGCTTAGCCCCTGAAGCTTTCTTT
TRBJ2-7,-,-,TRBV29-1,CSVEAGIGFEQYF,TGCAGCGTTGAAGCTGGGATCGGATTCGAGCAGTACTTC
TRBJ1-5,few,-,TRBV7-9,CASSLEGLGQPQHF,TGTGCCAGCAGCTTAGAAGGGTTGGGCCAGCCCCAGCATTTT
TRBJ2-3,-,-,TRBV12-3/TRBV12-4,CASSPIPADTQYF,TGTGCCAGCAGTCCAATCCCAGCAGATACGCAGTATTTT
TRBJ2-7,few,TRBD2,TRBV4-2,CASSQDGLAGAYEQYF,TGTGCCAGCAGCCAAGATGGACTAGCGGGCGCCTACGAGCAGTACTTC
TRBJ2-5,-,-,TRBV12-3/TRBV12-4,CASSVGGAADQETQYF,TGTGCCAGCTCCGTGGGCGGGGCCGCCGACCAAGAGACCCAGTACTTC